The next 15 T cell receptor beta chains were all read from a single sample in a study of vaccination effects on CD4 cells after COVID-19. TCRdb's table, derived via immunoSEQ multiplex PCR, lists solely in-frame clones and lacks some. The table lists around 65,000 clones, around three quarters of them singletons. These receptors have no known antigen. CD4+ T cells specific for antigen were expanded with viral peptide pools by the ViraFEST assay before sequencing. An approximately nine-day culture period preceded the isolation of CD4+ T cells. Subjects were given two BNT162b2 or mRNA-1273 vaccine doses. The sample consisted of CD4+ T cells from PBMCs cultured with HCoV-229E spike peptides, taken after COVID-19 vaccination. Receptors originate from a human donor who received a COVID-19 vaccine.

The chain is built from TRBV6-2 or TRBV6-3 and TRBJ2-7; no definite D call. The CDR3 has 14 amino acids. The germline gives CDR1 MNHEY, CDR2 SVGEGT. V gave up 2 bases and J gave up 1 base, with 9 bases separating them. The CDR3 protein is CASSYDADSYEQYV. For the CDR3, the DNA is TGTGCCAGCAGTTACGACGCGGATTCCTACGAGCAGTACGTC.

This CDR3 reads CASSLGLENGEQYV. DNA of the CDR3: TGCGCCAGCAGCCTCGGACTCGAAAACGGGGAGCAGTACGTC. The rearrangement joins TRBV5-1 to TRBJ2-7, with D possibly TRBD2 on 5 matching bases. Trimming removed 4 bases from V and 7 bases from J, with 18 bases in between. CDR1 is SGHRS, CDR2 YFSETQ, per germline. The CDR3 loop spans 14 amino acids.

This chain joins TRBV6-6 and TRBJ1-1; D is perhaps TRBD1 (6 bases). From germline, CDR1 is MNHNY and CDR2 SVGAGI (reference sequence). The CDR3 runs 15 residues. V was clipped by 2 bases and J by 2 bases, with 12 bases between them. The CDR3 DNA is TGTGCCAGCAGTTACGGTAGGGGGTTTAACACTGAAGCTTTCTTT. This sequence encodes CASSYGRGFNTEAFF.

The V and J genes are TRBV30 and TRBJ1-6; 8 bases map to TRBD1. This CDR3 is built from 13 residues. The V segment lost 5 bases and the J segment 8 bases; nucleotides outside the gene matches: 5. The germline V gene encodes CDR1 GTSNPN and CDR2 SVGIG (reference sequence). The CDR3 loop reads CAWGTGGYSPLHF. The CDR3 nucleotides are TGTGCCTGGGGAACAGGGGGGTATTCACCCCTCCACTTT.

CDR3 DNA sequence: TGCGCCAGCAGCCAAGAGAAAGGGGGTGCTGGCTACACCTTC. Protein sequence: CASSQEKGGAGYTF. The chain uses TRBV4-3 and TRBJ1-2, with D maybe TRBD1 (6 bases). Per the germline V gene, CDR1 is LGHNA and CDR2 is YSLEER. The CDR3 loop spans 14 amino acids. Trimming took 0 bases from V and 7 from J, leaving 12 bases between them.

J is TRBJ1-5 and V is TRBV6-6; 10 bases are shared with TRBD1. Germline V lookup: CDR1 MNHNY, CDR2 SVGAGI (reference sequence). The CDR3 totals 16 residues. With V trimmed by 5 bases and J by 3 bases, 7 bases remained unmatched. The CDR3 is CASSPTGGPVNQPQHF. In DNA, the CDR3 is TGTGCCAGCAGTCCGACAGGGGGCCCCGTCAATCAGCCCCAGCATTTT.

The CDR3 DNA is TGCGCCAGCAGCCAAGAGCGGGGGGCTCCAAAAGCCGGGGAGCTGTTTTTT. Translation: CASSQERGAPKAGELFF. The V gene is TRBV4-3, the J gene TRBJ2-2; 8 positions agree with TRBD2. This CDR3 is built from 17 residues. Germline values: CDR1 LGHNA, CDR2 YSLEER. V was clipped by 0 bases and J by 6 bases; unmatched bases: 9.

The genes are TRBV12-1 and TRBJ2-1; TRBD1 reflects the table's D call only, with no check against the DNA. TRBV12-1 is labeled a pseudogene. The CDR3 sequence is 14 residues long. This CDR3 reads CASSFVDRDNEQFF. Written as DNA, the CDR3 is TGTGCCAGCAGCTTTGTAGACAGGGACAATGAGCAGTTCTTC.

V and J are TRBV19 and TRBJ1-2; D is perhaps TRBD1 (6 bases). The ends were cut back, 4 bases at V and 5 bases at J, with 8 bases in the middle. CDR1 LNHDA and CDR2 SQIVND come from the germline V gene (reference sequence). This CDR3 is built from 12 residues. The CDR3 DNA follows: TGTGCCAGTAGTAGGCAGGGGTATGGCTACACCTTC. Its protein is CASSRQGYGYTF.

CDR3 in amino acids: CASSLVGIGYGYTF. In nucleotides, the CDR3 is TGTGCCAGCAGCTTAGTAGGGATAGGCTATGGCTACACCTTC. This chain connects TRBV7-9 to TRBJ1-2; D ambiguous. V was pared by 1 base and J by 4 bases, with 10 bases between. CDR3 length: 14 amino acids. Germline V gene lookup returns CDR1 SEHNR and CDR2 FQNEAQ (reference sequence).

The V call is TRBV19, the J call TRBJ2-5; D possibly corresponds to TRBD1 (6 bases). In germline, CDR1 is LNHDA, CDR2 SQIVND (reference sequence). The germline V and J ends were trimmed by 4 bases and 3 bases, with 9 bases remaining between them. The CDR3 is 13 amino acids. The CDR3 loop reads CASSTTGKETQYF. The CDR3, as DNA: TGTGCCAGTAGTACCACAGGGAAAGAGACCCAGTACTTC.

The CDR3 loop reads CASTPPGVDTQYF. The CDR3, as DNA: TGTGCCAGCACCCCCCCCGGGGTAGATACGCAGTATTTT. This chain connects TRBV28 to TRBJ2-3, with D possibly TRBD2 on 5 matching bases. This CDR3 has 13 residues. Germline CDR1 is MDHEN and CDR2 is SYDVKM. V was cut by 7 bases and J by 5 bases, with 13 bases left in between. Variable domain in full (rest from reference TRBV28 and TRBJ2-3): DVKVTQSSRYLVKRTGEKVFLECVQDMDHENMFWYRQDPGLGLRLIYFSYDVKMKEKGDIPEGYSVSREKKERFSLILESASTNQTSMYLCASTPPGVDTQYFGPGTRLTVL.

This clone was counted only a few times. The chain carries TRBV29-1 and TRBJ1-2, with unresolved D. Germline V gene sequence: CDR1 SQVTM, CDR2 ANQGSEA. V shed 6 bases and J shed 2 bases, with 10 bases lying between them. The CDR3 has 12 amino acids. CDR3 amino acids: CSVYDENYGYTF. In DNA, the CDR3 is TGCAGCGTCTATGACGAGAACTATGGCTACACCTTC.

This clone was found a few times. V gene TRBV12-3 or TRBV12-4 combines with J gene TRBJ1-2, with a possible D match to TRBD1 (5 bases). Trimming took off 5 bases at V and 5 bases at J, with 9 bases between the two ends. The CDR3 sequence is 12 residues long. CDR3 DNA sequence: TGTGCCAGCAGTCGGGACCGTTATGGCTACACCTTC. Amino acid sequence: CASSRDRYGYTF.

This chain links TRBV27 with TRBJ2-6; D possibly matches TRBD1 or TRBD2 (5 bases each). The V end lost 2 bases, the J end lost 0 bases, and 14 bases lay between the germline ends. The length of the CDR3 is 18 residues. The germline V gene has CDR1 MNHEY and CDR2 SMNVEV (reference sequence). The CDR3 protein is CASSLAGTILSGANVLTF. The CDR3 bases are TGTGCCAGCAGTTTAGCCGGGACCATCCTCTCTGGGGCCAACGTCCTGACTTTC. Supplemented by reference TRBV27 and TRBJ2-6, the full variable domain reads EAQVTQNPRYLITVTGKKLTVTCSQNMNHEYMSWYRQDPGLGLRQIYYSMNVEVTDKGDVPEGYKVSRKEKRNFPLILESPSPNQTSLYFCASSLAGTILSGANVLTFGAGSRLTVL.